This entry lists 7 T cell receptor beta chains sequenced from one sample in a study of cytomegalovirus exposure and HLA in healthy donors (dated by TCRdb to 2017 to 2019). Library preparation was by the immunoSEQ multiplex PCR assay. For the multiplex PCR, a mixture combining 60 forward primers for TCR Vbeta segments and 13 reverse primers for TCR Jbeta segments was used. TCRdb provides this immuneACCESS table in a form limited to in-frame rearrangements. Some clones are lacking; in checked studies, under half of them reflect an unresolved V gene, and why the rest are absent is not known. The sample records 80,000 to 100,000 clones, over 65% of which are singletons. Together, the top ten hold approximately 3.5% of the sample. Sequenced sample: PBMCs. All receptors come from a man aged 40-55 years in good health and CMV-seronegative.

This clone came up once. The rearrangement uses TRBV2 and TRBJ2-2; 11 nucleotides line up with TRBD2. V lost 4 bases, J lost 7 bases, and 5 bases stayed unmatched. This CDR3 region has 15 residues. Per germline, CDR1 SNHLY and CDR2 FYNNEI. The CDR3 here is CASSVVAGGSGELFF. For the CDR3, the DNA is TGTGCCAGCAGTGTCGTAGCGGGAGGGAGCGGGGAGCTGTTTTTT.

This chain joins TRBV5-1 and TRBJ1-4; 10 nucleotides agree with TRBD1. Germline V lookup: CDR1 SGHRS, CDR2 YFSETQ. CDR3 size: 15 residues. The junction had 4 bases not matched to a gene; V was cut back by 4 bases and J by 4 bases. As DNA, the CDR3 is TGCGCCAGCAGCCCCTGGACAGGGGGTAATGAAAAACTGTTTTTT. Its protein product is CASSPWTGGNEKLFF.

This sequence joins TRBV7-3 and TRBJ1-1; TRBD1 might be the D (5 bases). This CDR3 is built from 13 residues. The germline gives CDR1 SGHTA, CDR2 FQGTGA. V was shortened by 2 bases and J by 2 bases, with 6 bases between the two germline ends. This CDR3 reads CASSLWGNTEAFF. The CDR3 region has the DNA TGTGCCAGCAGCTTATGGGGCAACACTGAAGCTTTCTTT.

J is TRBJ1-1 and V is TRBV20-1, with D uncertain. V lost 5 bases, J lost 7 bases, and 11 bases lay in between. This CDR3 spans 11 amino acids. Germline V gene sequence: CDR1 DFQATT, CDR2 SNEGSKA (reference sequence). CDR3 sequence: CSAYTISEAFF. The CDR3 DNA reads TGCAGTGCTTATACGATCAGTGAAGCTTTCTTT.

The chain joins TRBV11-3 to TRBJ2-2, with D maybe TRBD1 (8 bases). Trimming took off 0 bases at V and 1 base at J, with 21 bases between the two ends. CDR3 length: 20 residues. Looked up from germline, CDR1 is SGHNT and CDR2 is YENEEA. The CDR3 is CASSLDGEGGDRGNTGELFF. CDR3 DNA sequence: TGTGCCAGCAGCTTAGACGGGGAGGGGGGAGACAGGGGGAACACCGGGGAGCTGTTTTTT.

As concerns this clone: At the DNA level, this CDR3 is encoded by other sequences in the same sample as well. The rearrangement links TRBV6-5 to TRBJ1-5, with 10 bases that match TRBD1. J lost 3 bases, V lost 2 bases, and 4 bases had no gene match. The CDR3 is 16 amino acids. Germline CDR1 is MNHEY and CDR2 is SVGAGI. CDR3 coding DNA: TGTGCCAGCAGTTACCGGGACAGGGGATACAATCAGCCCCAGCATTTT. It specifies CASSYRDRGYNQPQHF.

The chain links TRBV11-2 to TRBJ1-1, with 8 bases fitting TRBD1. Unmatched junction bases numbered 14, after V lost 5 bases and J lost 3 bases. The CDR3 totals 17 residues. The germline V gene has CDR1 SGHAT and CDR2 FQNNGV. Written as DNA, the CDR3 is TGTGCCAGCAGCCCCCGCGGACAGGGCGCCTCGGACACTGAAGCTTTCTTT. This gives the protein CASSPRGQGASDTEAFF.